This paragraph covers one T cell receptor beta chain sequence. The data are from a study of blood T cell repertoires in COVID-19. Study summary: Some COVID-19 samples were acute and others convalescent; all came from the United States, Italy and Spain.

Some clones are missing from TCRdb's copy, which holds only in-frame ones; the method was immunoSEQ multiplex PCR. Found here are 200,000 to 300,000 clones, 85% to 90% of them singletons; the top ten hold 0.95% to 1%. This CDR3 has 16 amino acids. Germline V gene sequence: CDR1 SGHTA, CDR2 FQGNSA. The germline V and J ends were trimmed by 0 bases and 1 base, with 12 bases remaining between them. The V and J genes are TRBV7-2 and TRBJ2-5; D uncertain. The clonotype comes from a woman aged 40 to 55 who had recovered from COVID-19. The sequenced sample consisted of peripheral blood. This CDR3 is CASSLAGAPPQETQYF. The CDR3 bases are TGTGCCAGCAGCTTAGCGGGCGCCCCCCCCCAAGAGACCCAGTACTTC.